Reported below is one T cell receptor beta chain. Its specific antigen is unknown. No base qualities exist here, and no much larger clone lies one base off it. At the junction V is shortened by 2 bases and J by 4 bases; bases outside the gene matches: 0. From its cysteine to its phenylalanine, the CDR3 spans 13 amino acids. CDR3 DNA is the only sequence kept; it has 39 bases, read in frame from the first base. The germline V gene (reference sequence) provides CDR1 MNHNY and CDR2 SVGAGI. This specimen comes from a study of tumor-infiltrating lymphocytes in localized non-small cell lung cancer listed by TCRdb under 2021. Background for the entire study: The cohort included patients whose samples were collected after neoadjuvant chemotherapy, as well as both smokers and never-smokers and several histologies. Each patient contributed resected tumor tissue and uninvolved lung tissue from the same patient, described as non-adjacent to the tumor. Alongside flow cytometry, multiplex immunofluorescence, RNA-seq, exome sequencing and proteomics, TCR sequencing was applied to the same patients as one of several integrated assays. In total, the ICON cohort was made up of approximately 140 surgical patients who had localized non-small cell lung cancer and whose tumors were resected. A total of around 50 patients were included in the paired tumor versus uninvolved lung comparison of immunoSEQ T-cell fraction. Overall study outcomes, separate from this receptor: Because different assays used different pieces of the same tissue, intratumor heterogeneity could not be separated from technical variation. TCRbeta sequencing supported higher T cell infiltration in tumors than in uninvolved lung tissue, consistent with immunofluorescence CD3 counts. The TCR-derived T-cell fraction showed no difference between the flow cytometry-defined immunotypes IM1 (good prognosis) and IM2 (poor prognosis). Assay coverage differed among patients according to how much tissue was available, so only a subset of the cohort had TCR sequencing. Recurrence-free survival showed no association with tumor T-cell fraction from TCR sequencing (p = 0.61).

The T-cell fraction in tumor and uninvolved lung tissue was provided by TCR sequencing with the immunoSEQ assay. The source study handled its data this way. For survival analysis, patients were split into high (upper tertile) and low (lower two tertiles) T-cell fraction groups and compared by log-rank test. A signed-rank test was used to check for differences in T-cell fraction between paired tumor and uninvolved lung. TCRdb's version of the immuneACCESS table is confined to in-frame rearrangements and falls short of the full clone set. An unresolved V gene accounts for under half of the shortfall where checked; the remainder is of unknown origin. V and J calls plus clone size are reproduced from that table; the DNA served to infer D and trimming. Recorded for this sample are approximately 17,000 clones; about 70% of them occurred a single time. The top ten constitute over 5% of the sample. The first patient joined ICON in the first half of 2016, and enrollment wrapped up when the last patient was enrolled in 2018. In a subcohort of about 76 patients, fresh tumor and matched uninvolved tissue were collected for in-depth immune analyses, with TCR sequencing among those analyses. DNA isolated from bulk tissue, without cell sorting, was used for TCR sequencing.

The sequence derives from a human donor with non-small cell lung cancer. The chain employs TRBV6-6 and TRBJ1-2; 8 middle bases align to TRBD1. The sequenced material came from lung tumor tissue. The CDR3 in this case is CASSYTGGYGYTF. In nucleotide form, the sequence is TGTGCCAGCAGTTACACAGGGGGCTATGGCTACACCTTC.